Listed below are T cell receptor beta chains from one sample, sequenced in a study of shared clonotypes between healthy human individuals. Assay used: immunoSEQ multiplex PCR; TCRdb lists only in-frame clones, some missing. The sample lists about 2 million clones; over 85% were seen once. What was sequenced was naive CD8+ T cells sorted from blood. These receptors all come from a man aged 18-30 years in good health. Both conserved end residues are part of each CDR3. A D gene is named only where the DNA matches it firmly. A clone size is listed for some rows: how often the clone was seen (once, few, many), or a class if it is expanded.

abundance: .
d_gene: .
j_gene: TRBJ2-1
v_gene: TRBV2
CDR3aa: CASSEDVLQNQFF
CDR3nt: TGTGCCAGCAGTGAAGATGTACTCCAAAATCAGTTCTTC

abundance: .
d_gene: .
j_gene: TRBJ2-1
v_gene: TRBV19
CDR3aa: CASSTFANNEQFF
CDR3nt: TGTGCCAGTAGTACGTTCGCGAACAATGAGCAGTTCTTC

abundance: .
d_gene: .
j_gene: TRBJ2-5
v_gene: TRBV28
CDR3aa: CASRRQGLQETQYF
CDR3nt: TGTGCCAGCAGGAGACAGGGACTCCAAGAGACCCAGTACTTC

abundance: .
d_gene: TRBD1
j_gene: TRBJ2-5
v_gene: TRBV28
CDR3aa: CASSLTGGDETQYF
CDR3nt: TGTGCCAGCAGCCTGACAGGGGGGGACGAGACCCAGTACTTC

abundance: .
d_gene: TRBD1
j_gene: TRBJ2-7
v_gene: TRBV5-1
CDR3aa: CASSWGTGLSEQYF
CDR3nt: TGCGCCAGCAGCTGGGGGACAGGGTTGAGTGAGCAGTACTTC

abundance: .
d_gene: TRBD2
j_gene: TRBJ2-2
v_gene: TRBV27
CDR3aa: CASSEGLAGSTGELFF
CDR3nt: TGTGCCAGCAGTGAGGGACTAGCGGGGAGCACCGGGGAGCTGTTTTTT

abundance: once
d_gene: .
j_gene: TRBJ2-7
v_gene: TRBV9
CDR3aa: CASSDGGGYHEQYF
CDR3nt: TGTGCCAGCAGCGATGGAGGGGGCTACCACGAGCAGTACTTC

abundance: .
d_gene: .
j_gene: TRBJ2-5
v_gene: TRBV6-5
CDR3aa: CASSYWQQETQYF
CDR3nt: TGTGCCAGCAGTTACTGGCAGCAAGAGACCCAGTACTTC

abundance: .
d_gene: .
j_gene: TRBJ2-7
v_gene: TRBV6-6
CDR3aa: CASSYDPWSSYEQYF
CDR3nt: TGTGCCAGCAGTTATGACCCCTGGAGCTCCTACGAGCAGTACTTC

abundance: .
d_gene: .
j_gene: TRBJ1-5
v_gene: TRBV27
CDR3aa: CARRPPVGGLTIEAGQPQHF
CDR3nt: TGTGCCAGACGACCCCCGGTGGGGGGCTTAACAATAGAGGCAGGTCAGCCCCAGCATTTT

abundance: .
d_gene: .
j_gene: TRBJ1-1
v_gene: TRBV9
CDR3aa: CASSKQGYTEAFF
CDR3nt: TGTGCCAGCAGCAAACAGGGTTACACTGAAGCTTTCTTT

abundance: .
d_gene: .
j_gene: TRBJ1-2
v_gene: TRBV6-4
CDR3aa: CASSRDGNGYTF
CDR3nt: TGTGCCAGCAGCCGGGACGGGAATGGCTACACCTTC

abundance: .
d_gene: .
j_gene: TRBJ1-5
v_gene: TRBV1
CDR3aa: CTSSQDPPGGEGNQPQHF
CDR3nt: TGCACCAGCAGCCAAGATCCCCCCGGGGGCGAAGGCAATCAGCCCCAGCATTTT

abundance: .
d_gene: .
j_gene: TRBJ2-1
v_gene: TRBV27
CDR3aa: CASSPGPYNEQFF
CDR3nt: TGTGCCAGCAGCCCAGGACCTTACAATGAGCAGTTCTTC

abundance: .
d_gene: .
j_gene: TRBJ2-5
v_gene: TRBV7-9
CDR3aa: CASSLRVPETQYF
CDR3nt: TGTGCCAGCAGCCTTAGGGTCCCTGAGACCCAGTACTTC

abundance: .
d_gene: TRBD1
j_gene: TRBJ2-3
v_gene: TRBV2
CDR3aa: CASSGGQGRQGSTDTQYF
CDR3nt: TGTGCCAGCAGTGGGGGACAAGGGCGACAGGGGAGCACAGATACGCAGTATTTT

abundance: .
d_gene: .
j_gene: TRBJ1-5
v_gene: TRBV10-1
CDR3aa: CAGNQPQHF
CDR3nt: TGCGCGGGCAATCAGCCCCAGCATTTT

abundance: .
d_gene: TRBD1
j_gene: TRBJ1-2
v_gene: TRBV4-3
CDR3aa: CASSPGTGVNYGYTF
CDR3nt: TGCGCCAGCAGCCCTGGGACAGGGGTTAACTATGGCTACACCTTC

abundance: once
d_gene: TRBD1
j_gene: TRBJ1-1
v_gene: TRBV5-6
CDR3aa: CASSLGRGLTLNTEAFF
CDR3nt: TGTGCCAGCAGCTTGGGGAGGGGGCTCACCTTGAACACTGAAGCTTTCTTT

abundance: .
d_gene: .
j_gene: TRBJ2-1
v_gene: TRBV30
CDR3aa: CAWGLYNEQFF
CDR3nt: TGTGCCTGGGGGCTCTACAATGAGCAGTTCTTC

abundance: .
d_gene: TRBD2
j_gene: TRBJ2-7
v_gene: TRBV2
CDR3aa: CASLRPSSGGAFYEQYF
CDR3nt: TGTGCCAGCTTGAGACCCTCTAGCGGGGGGGCGTTCTACGAGCAGTACTTC

abundance: .
d_gene: .
j_gene: TRBJ2-1
v_gene: TRBV27
CDR3aa: CASATDRAYNEQFF
CDR3nt: TGTGCCAGCGCCACGGACAGAGCCTACAATGAGCAGTTCTTC

abundance: .
d_gene: .
j_gene: TRBJ1-2
v_gene: TRBV29-1
CDR3aa: CSVDSYGYTF
CDR3nt: TGCAGCGTCGATTCCTATGGCTACACCTTC

abundance: .
d_gene: TRBD1
j_gene: TRBJ1-1
v_gene: TRBV30
CDR3aa: CAWTGGGTEAFF
CDR3nt: TGTGCCTGGACAGGGGGCGGGACTGAAGCTTTCTTT

abundance: .
d_gene: .
j_gene: TRBJ2-7
v_gene: TRBV7-3
CDR3aa: CASSLNQGDEQYF
CDR3nt: TGTGCCAGCAGCCTCAACCAGGGCGACGAGCAGTACTTC

abundance: .
d_gene: .
j_gene: TRBJ2-1
v_gene: TRBV10-1
CDR3aa: CASSESQEANEQFF
CDR3nt: TGCGCCAGCAGTGAGTCACAGGAGGCCAATGAGCAGTTCTTC

abundance: .
d_gene: TRBD2
j_gene: TRBJ2-1
v_gene: TRBV7-2
CDR3aa: CASSQSGSLGNEQFF
CDR3nt: TGTGCCAGCAGCCAGAGCGGGAGTCTCGGCAATGAGCAGTTCTTC

abundance: .
d_gene: .
j_gene: TRBJ2-1
v_gene: TRBV27
CDR3aa: CASSLSRVGNEQFF
CDR3nt: TGTGCCAGCAGTTTATCGCGGGTGGGTAACGAGCAGTTCTTC

abundance: .
d_gene: .
j_gene: TRBJ2-2
v_gene: TRBV4-1
CDR3aa: CASSQVTSGATGELFF
CDR3nt: TGCGCCAGCAGCCAAGTGACATCAGGGGCCACCGGGGAGCTGTTTTTT

abundance: once
d_gene: .
j_gene: TRBJ2-1
v_gene: TRBV27
CDR3aa: CASSFGPPGHNEQFF
CDR3nt: TGTGCCAGCAGTTTCGGCCCCCCGGGTCACAATGAGCAGTTCTTC

abundance: .
d_gene: .
j_gene: TRBJ2-1
v_gene: TRBV12-5
CDR3aa: CASGWRRRGGSYNEQFF
CDR3nt: TGTGCTAGTGGTTGGCGGCGCAGGGGAGGCTCCTACAATGAGCAGTTCTTC

abundance: .
d_gene: TRBD2
j_gene: TRBJ2-7
v_gene: TRBV5-6
CDR3aa: CASSLDFTLAGLGSYEQYF
CDR3nt: TGTGCCAGCAGCTTGGATTTTACACTAGCGGGCCTCGGATCCTACGAGCAGTACTTC

abundance: .
d_gene: TRBD2
j_gene: TRBJ2-2
v_gene: TRBV6-6
CDR3aa: CASSYGIAGAGELFF
CDR3nt: TGTGCCAGCAGTTATGGGATAGCGGGAGCCGGGGAGCTGTTTTTT

abundance: .
d_gene: .
j_gene: TRBJ2-2
v_gene: TRBV5-4
CDR3aa: CASSFPAGGTGELFF
CDR3nt: TGTGCCAGCAGCTTCCCAGCGGGCGGCACCGGGGAGCTGTTTTTT

abundance: .
d_gene: .
j_gene: TRBJ2-7
v_gene: TRBV7-9
CDR3aa: CASSLTMGKWAYEQYF
CDR3nt: TGTGCCAGCAGCTTAACTATGGGGAAGTGGGCCTACGAGCAGTACTTC

abundance: few
d_gene: .
j_gene: TRBJ1-5
v_gene: TRBV28
CDR3aa: CASSLLSDNQPQHF
CDR3nt: TGTGCCAGCAGTTTACTGTCAGACAATCAGCCCCAGCATTTT

abundance: .
d_gene: .
j_gene: TRBJ2-7
v_gene: TRBV6-1
CDR3aa: CASSGLGLGYEQYF
CDR3nt: TGTGCCAGCAGTGGGTTGGGGCTGGGCTACGAGCAGTACTTC

abundance: .
d_gene: TRBD1
j_gene: TRBJ1-2
v_gene: TRBV27
CDR3aa: CASSLSRDRRYGYTF
CDR3nt: TGTGCCAGCAGCCTCTCCAGGGACAGACGTTATGGCTACACCTTC

abundance: .
d_gene: TRBD2
j_gene: TRBJ2-7
v_gene: TRBV27
CDR3aa: CASSLSGWVNEQYF
CDR3nt: TGTGCCAGCAGTCTTAGCGGGTGGGTAAACGAGCAGTACTTC

abundance: .
d_gene: .
j_gene: TRBJ2-2
v_gene: TRBV5-1
CDR3aa: CASSLGSDGELFF
CDR3nt: TGCGCCAGCAGCTTGGGAAGTGATGGGGAGCTGTTTTTT

abundance: .
d_gene: TRBD2
j_gene: TRBJ2-7
v_gene: TRBV6-5
CDR3aa: CASSSSGTSYEQYF
CDR3nt: TGTGCCAGCAGTTCGTCCGGGACTAGCTACGAGCAGTACTTC

abundance: .
d_gene: TRBD2
j_gene: TRBJ2-7
v_gene: TRBV28
CDR3aa: CASSGLAGDPREQYF
CDR3nt: TGTGCCAGCAGCGGACTAGCGGGGGACCCAAGAGAGCAGTACTTC

abundance: .
d_gene: .
j_gene: TRBJ2-7
v_gene: TRBV29-1
CDR3aa: CSVEKGGYEQYF
CDR3nt: TGCAGCGTTGAGAAGGGGGGCTACGAGCAGTACTTC

abundance: .
d_gene: .
j_gene: TRBJ2-7
v_gene: TRBV11-2
CDR3aa: CASSLAGHTIGQYF
CDR3nt: TGTGCCAGCAGCTTAGCGGGACATACGATCGGGCAGTACTTC

abundance: .
d_gene: .
j_gene: TRBJ2-7
v_gene: TRBV9
CDR3aa: CASSAGSEQYF
CDR3nt: TGTGCCAGCAGCGCGGGTAGCGAGCAGTACTTC

abundance: .
d_gene: TRBD2
j_gene: TRBJ2-1
v_gene: TRBV9
CDR3aa: CASSVGLAGPEQFF
CDR3nt: TGTGCCAGCAGCGTAGGGCTAGCGGGTCCTGAGCAGTTCTTC

abundance: .
d_gene: TRBD1
j_gene: TRBJ2-3
v_gene: TRBV7-9
CDR3aa: CAIDRVGVGTDTQYF
CDR3nt: TGTGCCATCGACAGGGTGGGGGTAGGGACAGATACGCAGTATTTT

abundance: .
d_gene: TRBD2
j_gene: TRBJ2-3
v_gene: TRBV7-2
CDR3aa: CASTGTTFSTDTQYF
CDR3nt: TGTGCCAGCACCGGGACTACCTTTAGCACAGATACGCAGTATTTT

abundance: .
d_gene: .
j_gene: TRBJ2-7
v_gene: TRBV5-1
CDR3aa: CASSLDPTGIYEQYF
CDR3nt: TGCGCCAGCAGCTTGGACCCCACAGGGATCTACGAGCAGTACTTC

abundance: .
d_gene: .
j_gene: TRBJ2-2
v_gene: TRBV5-1
CDR3aa: CASSFFSGPNTGELFF
CDR3nt: TGCGCCAGCAGCTTCTTTTCGGGCCCGAACACCGGGGAGCTGTTTTTT

abundance: once
d_gene: TRBD1
j_gene: TRBJ2-2
v_gene: TRBV2
CDR3aa: CASSQDRGGGTGELFF
CDR3nt: TGTGCCAGCAGTCAGGACAGGGGCGGGGGCACCGGGGAGCTGTTTTTT

abundance: .
d_gene: .
j_gene: TRBJ2-7
v_gene: TRBV7-9
CDR3aa: CASSPASDYEQYF
CDR3nt: TGTGCCAGCAGTCCGGCTAGCGATTACGAGCAGTACTTC

abundance: .
d_gene: .
j_gene: TRBJ2-2
v_gene: TRBV6-5
CDR3aa: CASSYSPVTNTGELFF
CDR3nt: TGTGCCAGCAGTTACTCGCCGGTTACGAACACCGGGGAGCTGTTTTTT

abundance: .
d_gene: .
j_gene: TRBJ2-2
v_gene: TRBV10-3
CDR3aa: CAIKIQENTGELFF
CDR3nt: TGTGCCATCAAGATCCAGGAGAACACCGGGGAGCTGTTTTTT

abundance: .
d_gene: TRBD2
j_gene: TRBJ2-7
v_gene: TRBV4-1
CDR3aa: CASSQGTSGGVDAYEQYF
CDR3nt: TGCGCCAGCAGCCAAGGGACTAGCGGGGGGGTTGATGCCTACGAGCAGTACTTC